This TCR beta chain was recovered during a study of response to subunit inactivated influenza vaccine (dated by TCRdb to the late 2010s). Describing the broader study: To follow how T cells responded to a trivalent subunit inactivated influenza vaccine, the researchers relied on deep quantitative profiling of the T cell receptor repertoire.

The CDR3 numbers 14 residues from cysteine through phenylalanine. Only the CDR3 part of the read is kept: 42 bases, read in frame from the first base. For CDR1 and CDR2, the germline V gene lists SGHRS and YFSETQ. Library generation was performed with RT-PCR. The sequencing machine was an Illumina HiSeq 2500. TCRdb itself trimmed the public reads at Q25 with fastp, ran MiXCR and retained productive beta chains. Entries that share a CDR3 protein sequence are merged under the most common genes and DNA. This sample holds about 520,000 distinct CDR3 sequences; approximately 7.7% were observed only once. Jointly, the top ten make up approximately 14% of the sample. As to this clonotype: Its antigen is currently not known. Relative to the germline gene, one junction end is altered; a read error may explain this.

Study-wide conclusions, independent of this receptor: The authors proposed that each seasonal influenza vaccination may bring in only a limited number of new T cells.

The sequence was collected from a man aged 50 to 69 who received an inactivated influenza vaccine. Donor details come from another sample of the same person, matched by shared clones. Recombination linked TRBV5-1 to TRBJ2-5; the junction holds 7 bases that match TRBD1. The sample here was PBMCs from blood, taken approximately 25 months after vaccination. The DNA is TGCGCCGGCAGCCTACAGACAGGGCGGGAGACCCAGTACTTC. Its protein reads: CAGSLQTGRETQYF.